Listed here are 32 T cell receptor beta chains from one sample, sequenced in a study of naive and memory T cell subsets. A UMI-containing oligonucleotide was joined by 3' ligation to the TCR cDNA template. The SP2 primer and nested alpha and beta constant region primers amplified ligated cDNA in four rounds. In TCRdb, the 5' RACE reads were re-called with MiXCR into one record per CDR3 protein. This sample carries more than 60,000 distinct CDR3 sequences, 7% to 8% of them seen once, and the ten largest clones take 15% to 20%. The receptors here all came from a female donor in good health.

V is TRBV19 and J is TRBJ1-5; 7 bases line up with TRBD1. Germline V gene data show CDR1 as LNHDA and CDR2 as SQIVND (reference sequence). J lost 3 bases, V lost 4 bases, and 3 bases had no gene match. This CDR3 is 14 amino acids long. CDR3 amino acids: CASSTGTVNQPQHF. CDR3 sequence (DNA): TGTGCCAGTAGTACCGGGACAGTCAATCAGCCCCAGCATTTT.

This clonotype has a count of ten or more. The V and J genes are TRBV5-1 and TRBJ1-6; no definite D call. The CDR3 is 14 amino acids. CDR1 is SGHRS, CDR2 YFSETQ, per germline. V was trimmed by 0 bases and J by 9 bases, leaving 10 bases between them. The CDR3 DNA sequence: TGCGCCAGCAGCTTGGAGACACGGAGTTCACCCCTCCACTTT. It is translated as CASSLETRSSPLHF. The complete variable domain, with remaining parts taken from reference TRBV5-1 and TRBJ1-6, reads KAGVTQTPRYLIKTRGQQVTLSCSPISGHRSVSWYQQTPGQGLQFLFEYFSETQRNKGNFPGRFSGRQFSNSRSEMNVSTLELGDSALYLCASSLETRSSPLHFGNGTRLTVT.

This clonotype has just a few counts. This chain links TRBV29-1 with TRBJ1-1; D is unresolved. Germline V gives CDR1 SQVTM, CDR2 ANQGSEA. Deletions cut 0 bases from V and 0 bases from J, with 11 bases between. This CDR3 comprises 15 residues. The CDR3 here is CSVEEQTSMNTEAFF. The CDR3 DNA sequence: TGCAGCGTTGAAGAACAGACATCTATGAACACTGAAGCTTTCTTT.

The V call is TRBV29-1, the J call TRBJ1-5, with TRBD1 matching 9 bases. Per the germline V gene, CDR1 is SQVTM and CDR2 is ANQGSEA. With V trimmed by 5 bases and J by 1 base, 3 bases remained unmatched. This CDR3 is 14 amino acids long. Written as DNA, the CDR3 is TGCAGCGTTCGGGACAGGGCCAGCAATCAGCCCCAGCATTTT. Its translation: CSVRDRASNQPQHF.

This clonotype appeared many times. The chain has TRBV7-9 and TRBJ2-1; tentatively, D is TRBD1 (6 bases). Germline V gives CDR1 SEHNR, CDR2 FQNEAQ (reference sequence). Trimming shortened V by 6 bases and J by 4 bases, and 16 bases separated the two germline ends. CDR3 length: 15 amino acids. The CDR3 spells CASRRRTALYNEQFF. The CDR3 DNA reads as TGTGCCAGCAGGCGGCGGACAGCCTTGTACAATGAGCAGTTCTTC.

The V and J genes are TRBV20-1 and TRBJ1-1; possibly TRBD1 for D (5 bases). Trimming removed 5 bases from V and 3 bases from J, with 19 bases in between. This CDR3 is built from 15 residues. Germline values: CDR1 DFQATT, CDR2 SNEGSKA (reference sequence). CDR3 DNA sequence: TGCAGTGCTGGAGGGGAGGAGGCCGCGGACACTGAAGCTTTCTTT. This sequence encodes CSAGGEEAADTEAFF.

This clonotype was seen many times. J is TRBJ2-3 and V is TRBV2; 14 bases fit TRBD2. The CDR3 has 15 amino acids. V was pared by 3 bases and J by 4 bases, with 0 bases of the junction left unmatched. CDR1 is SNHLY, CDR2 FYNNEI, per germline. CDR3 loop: CASSETSGRADTQYF. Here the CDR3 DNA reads TGTGCCAGCAGTGAGACTAGCGGGAGGGCAGATACGCAGTATTTT.

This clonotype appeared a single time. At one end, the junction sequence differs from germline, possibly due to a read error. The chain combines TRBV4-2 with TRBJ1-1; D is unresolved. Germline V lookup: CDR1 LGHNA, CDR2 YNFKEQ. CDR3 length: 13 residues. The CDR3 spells CAGSPERFTEAFF. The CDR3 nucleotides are TGTGCCGGCAGCCCCGAGCGGTTCACTGAAGCTTTCTTT.

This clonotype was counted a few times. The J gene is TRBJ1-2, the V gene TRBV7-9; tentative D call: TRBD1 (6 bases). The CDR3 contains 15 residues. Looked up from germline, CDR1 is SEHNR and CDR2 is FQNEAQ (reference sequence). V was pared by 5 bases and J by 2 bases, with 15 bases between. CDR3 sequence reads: CASSPPWTENYGYTF. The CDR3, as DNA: TGTGCCAGCAGCCCCCCTTGGACAGAGAACTATGGCTACACCTTC.

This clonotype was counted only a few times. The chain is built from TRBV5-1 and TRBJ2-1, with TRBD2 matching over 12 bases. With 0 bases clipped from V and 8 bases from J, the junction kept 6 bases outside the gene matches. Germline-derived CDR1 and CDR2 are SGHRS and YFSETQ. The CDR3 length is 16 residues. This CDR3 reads CASSLVASGGGDEQFF. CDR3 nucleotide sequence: TGCGCCAGCAGCTTGGTGGCTAGCGGGGGGGGTGATGAGCAGTTCTTC.

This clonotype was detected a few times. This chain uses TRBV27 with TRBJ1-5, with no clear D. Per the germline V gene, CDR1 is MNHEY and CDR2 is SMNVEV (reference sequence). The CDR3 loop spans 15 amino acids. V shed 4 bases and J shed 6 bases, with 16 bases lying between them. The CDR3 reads CASSYRGSIIQPQHF. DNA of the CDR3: TGTGCCAGCAGTTATCGAGGGAGCATCATTCAGCCCCAGCATTTT.

CDR3 nucleotides: TGTGCCAGCAGCCCGGGAGGGACTGTGCGGTTCACTGAAGCTTTCTTT. Protein: CASSPGGTVRFTEAFF. The chain links TRBV7-2 to TRBJ1-1; tentatively, D is TRBD1 (5 bases). V was clipped by 5 bases and J by 4 bases, with 20 bases between them. This CDR3 comprises 16 residues. CDR1 and CDR2 (germline): SGHTA, FQGNSA. Full variable domain (outside the CDR3, taken from reference TRBV7-2 and TRBJ1-1): GAGVSQSPSNKVTEKGKDVELRCDPISGHTALYWYRQSLGQGLEFLIYFQGNSAPDKSGLPSDRFSAERTGGSVSTLTIQRTQQEDSAVYLCASSPGGTVRFTEAFFGQGTRLTVV.

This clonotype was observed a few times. The CDR3: CSGGLRGVEQFF. In nucleotides, the CDR3 is TGCAGCGGAGGACTCAGAGGCGTGGAGCAGTTCTTC. This rearrangement joins TRBV29-1 to TRBJ2-1, with D tentatively TRBD2 (5 bases). V lost 7 bases to trimming and J lost 10 bases, with 17 bases between them. The CDR3 is 12 residues long. Per germline, CDR1 SQVTM and CDR2 ANQGSEA.

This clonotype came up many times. Here the CDR3 DNA reads TGTGCCAGCAGTTTAGTGGATACTGGTTTCTATGGCTACACCTTC. Translation gives CASSLVDTGFYGYTF. V gene TRBV27 combines with J gene TRBJ1-2; D is ambiguous. V lost 2 bases and J lost 4, with 14 bases in between. The CDR3 totals 15 residues. Germline values: CDR1 MNHEY, CDR2 SMNVEV (reference sequence).

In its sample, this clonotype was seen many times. As DNA, the CDR3 is TGTGCCAGCAGCAGGCCGCGGGACACTGAAGCTTTCTTT. It encodes CASSRPRDTEAFF. The rearrangement links TRBV3-1 to TRBJ1-1; D remains ambiguous. The CDR3 is 13 amino acids. Germline CDR1 reads LGHDT; CDR2 reads YNNKEL (reference sequence). Trimming pared 5 bases from V and 3 bases from J, leaving 10 bases between.

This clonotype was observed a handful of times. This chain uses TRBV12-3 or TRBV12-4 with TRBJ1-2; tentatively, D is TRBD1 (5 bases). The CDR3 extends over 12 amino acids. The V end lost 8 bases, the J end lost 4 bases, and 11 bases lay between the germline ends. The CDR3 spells CASGQYSYGYTF. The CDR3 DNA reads TGTGCCAGCGGACAATACAGCTATGGCTACACCTTC.

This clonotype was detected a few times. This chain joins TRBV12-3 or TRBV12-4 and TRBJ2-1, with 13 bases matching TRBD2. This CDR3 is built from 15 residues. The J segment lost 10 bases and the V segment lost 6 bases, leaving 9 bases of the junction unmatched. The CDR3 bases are TGTGCCAGCAGCCCACTAGCGGGGGGGGCCCGGGAGCAGTTCTTC. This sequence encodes CASSPLAGGAREQFF.

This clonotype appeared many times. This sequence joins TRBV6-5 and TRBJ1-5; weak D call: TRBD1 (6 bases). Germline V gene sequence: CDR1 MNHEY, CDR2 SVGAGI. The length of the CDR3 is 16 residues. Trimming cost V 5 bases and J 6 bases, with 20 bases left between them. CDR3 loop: CASSRKSGTTGQPQHF. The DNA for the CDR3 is TGTGCCAGCAGTCGTAAGTCCGGGACAACGGGTCAGCCCCAGCATTTT.

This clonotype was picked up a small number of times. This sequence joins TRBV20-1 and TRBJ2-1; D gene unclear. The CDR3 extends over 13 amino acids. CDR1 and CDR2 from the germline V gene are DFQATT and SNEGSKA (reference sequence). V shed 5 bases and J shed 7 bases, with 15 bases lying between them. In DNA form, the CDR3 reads TGCAGTGCTCCTCGACCCCCCCTAAATGAGCAGTTCTTC. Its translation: CSAPRPPLNEQFF.

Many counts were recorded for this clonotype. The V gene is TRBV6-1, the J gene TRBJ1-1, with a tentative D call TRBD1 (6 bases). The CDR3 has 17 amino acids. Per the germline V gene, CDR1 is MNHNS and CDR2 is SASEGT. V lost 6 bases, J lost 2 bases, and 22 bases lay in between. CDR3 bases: TGTGCCAGCAGCGAACCAACATCACAGGGAGGAAACACTGAAGCTTTCTTT. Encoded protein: CASSEPTSQGGNTEAFF.

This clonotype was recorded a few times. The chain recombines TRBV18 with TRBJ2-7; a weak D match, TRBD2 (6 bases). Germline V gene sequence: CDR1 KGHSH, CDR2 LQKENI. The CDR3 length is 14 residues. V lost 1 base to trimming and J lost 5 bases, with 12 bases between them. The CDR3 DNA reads TGTGCCAGCTCACCACTGGCCAGGAGGGACGAGCAGTACTTC. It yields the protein CASSPLARRDEQYF.

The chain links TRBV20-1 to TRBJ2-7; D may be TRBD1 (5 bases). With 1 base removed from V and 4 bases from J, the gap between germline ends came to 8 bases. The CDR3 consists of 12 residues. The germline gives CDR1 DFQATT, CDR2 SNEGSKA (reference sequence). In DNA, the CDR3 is TGCAGTGCTAGAGCCCAGGGTTACGAGCAGTACTTC. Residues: CSARAQGYEQYF.

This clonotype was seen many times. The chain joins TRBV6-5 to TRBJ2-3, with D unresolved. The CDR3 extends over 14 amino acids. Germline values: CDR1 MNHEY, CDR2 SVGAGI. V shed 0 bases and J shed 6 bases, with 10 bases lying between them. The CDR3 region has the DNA TGTGCCAGCAGTTACTCAGGGTTGGAGGATACGCAGTATTTT. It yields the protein CASSYSGLEDTQYF.

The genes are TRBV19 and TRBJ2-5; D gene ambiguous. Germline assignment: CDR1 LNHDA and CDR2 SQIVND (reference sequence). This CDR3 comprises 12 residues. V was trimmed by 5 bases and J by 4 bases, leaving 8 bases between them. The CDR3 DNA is TGTGCCAGTAGTCCGAGCGCAGAGACCCAGTACTTC. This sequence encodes CASSPSAETQYF.

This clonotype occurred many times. Here the CDR3 reads CASSTGQSEKLFF. CDR3 sequence (DNA): TGTGCCAGCTCAACGGGACAGTCAGAAAAACTGTTTTTT. The chain recombines TRBV18 with TRBJ1-4, with 7 bases lining up with TRBD1. Germline CDR1 is KGHSH and CDR2 is LQKENI. The ends lost 5 bases at V and 8 bases at J; junction bases unmatched: 5. The CDR3 runs 13 residues.

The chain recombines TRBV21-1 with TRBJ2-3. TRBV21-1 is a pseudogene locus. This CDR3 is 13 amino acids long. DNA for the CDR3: TGTGCCAGCAGCAAAGCATACACAGATACGCAGTATTTT. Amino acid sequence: CASSKAYTDTQYF.

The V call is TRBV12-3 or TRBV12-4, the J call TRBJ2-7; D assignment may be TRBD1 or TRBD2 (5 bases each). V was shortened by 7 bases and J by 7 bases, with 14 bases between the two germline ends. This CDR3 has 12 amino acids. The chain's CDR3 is CASTKQRGEQYF. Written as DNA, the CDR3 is TGTGCCAGCACCAAACAGAGGGGTGAGCAGTACTTC.

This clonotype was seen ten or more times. The CDR3 DNA reads as TGTGCCAGCAGTGAATGGGGCAGCTCCTATAATTCACCCCTCCACTTT. It encodes CASSEWGSSYNSPLHF. The J gene is TRBJ1-6, the V gene TRBV6-1, with D maybe TRBD1 (5 bases). CDR1 is MNHNS and CDR2 is SASEGT in the germline V gene. The CDR3 extends over 16 amino acids. V gave up 2 bases and J gave up 0 bases, with 8 bases separating them.

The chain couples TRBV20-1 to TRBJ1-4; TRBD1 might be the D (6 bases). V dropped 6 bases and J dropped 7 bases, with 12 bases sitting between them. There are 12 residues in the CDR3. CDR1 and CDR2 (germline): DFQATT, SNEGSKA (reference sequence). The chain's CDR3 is CSAKGGAEKLFF. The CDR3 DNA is TGCAGTGCAAAAGGGGGGGCTGAAAAACTGTTTTTT.

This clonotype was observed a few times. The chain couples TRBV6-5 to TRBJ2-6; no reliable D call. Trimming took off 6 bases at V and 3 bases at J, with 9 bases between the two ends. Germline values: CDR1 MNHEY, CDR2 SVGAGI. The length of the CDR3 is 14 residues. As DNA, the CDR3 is TGTGCCAGCAGATTGGTCGGTGGGGCCAACGTCCTGACTTTC. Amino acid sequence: CASRLVGGANVLTF.

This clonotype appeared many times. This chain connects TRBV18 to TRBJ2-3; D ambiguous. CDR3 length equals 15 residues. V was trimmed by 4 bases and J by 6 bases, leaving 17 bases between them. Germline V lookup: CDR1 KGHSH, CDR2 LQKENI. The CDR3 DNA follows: TGTGCCAGCTCACAAGATTTAGGCCAAACGGATACGCAGTATTTT. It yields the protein CASSQDLGQTDTQYF.

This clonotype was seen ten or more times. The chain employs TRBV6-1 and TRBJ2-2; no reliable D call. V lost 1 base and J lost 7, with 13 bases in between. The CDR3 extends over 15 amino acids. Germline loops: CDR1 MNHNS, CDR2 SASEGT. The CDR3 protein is CASSEVMFGFGELFF. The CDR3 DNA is TGTGCCAGCAGTGAAGTCATGTTTGGGTTCGGGGAGCTGTTTTTT.